This TCR beta chain was obtained from a study of vaccination and CD4 T cells after COVID-19. For the study at large: Stimulation used overlapping spike peptides from SARS-CoV-2, HCoV-NL63, HCoV-OC43 and HCoV-229E.

In its sample, this clonotype was seen a few times. Its target is unknown. This CDR3 is built from 13 residues. The V gene end was trimmed by 5 bases and the J gene end by 3 bases; junction bases not matched to a gene: 1. Germline V gene lookup returns CDR1 SEHNR and CDR2 FQNEAQ (reference sequence). The Oncomine TCR Beta short-read assay sequenced DNA from cultured CD4+ T cells. TCRdb passed the PCR reads through MiXCR, listing each CDR3 protein once. In the table there are approximately 13,000 distinct CDR3 sequences, 27% of which are singletons. Described treatment: roughly ten-day PBMC culture with coronavirus spike peptide pools or control peptides (ViraFEST assay).

This TCR was sampled from a human donor who received a COVID-19 vaccine. This chain joins TRBV7-9 and TRBJ1-2, with 9 bases matching TRBD1. The sample in question was CD4+ T cells from blood, cultured in vitro, obtained before SARS-CoV-2 vaccination. The CDR3 spells CASSRQGDYGYTF. CDR3 in DNA: TGTGCCAGCAGCCGACAGGGGGACTATGGCTACACCTTC.